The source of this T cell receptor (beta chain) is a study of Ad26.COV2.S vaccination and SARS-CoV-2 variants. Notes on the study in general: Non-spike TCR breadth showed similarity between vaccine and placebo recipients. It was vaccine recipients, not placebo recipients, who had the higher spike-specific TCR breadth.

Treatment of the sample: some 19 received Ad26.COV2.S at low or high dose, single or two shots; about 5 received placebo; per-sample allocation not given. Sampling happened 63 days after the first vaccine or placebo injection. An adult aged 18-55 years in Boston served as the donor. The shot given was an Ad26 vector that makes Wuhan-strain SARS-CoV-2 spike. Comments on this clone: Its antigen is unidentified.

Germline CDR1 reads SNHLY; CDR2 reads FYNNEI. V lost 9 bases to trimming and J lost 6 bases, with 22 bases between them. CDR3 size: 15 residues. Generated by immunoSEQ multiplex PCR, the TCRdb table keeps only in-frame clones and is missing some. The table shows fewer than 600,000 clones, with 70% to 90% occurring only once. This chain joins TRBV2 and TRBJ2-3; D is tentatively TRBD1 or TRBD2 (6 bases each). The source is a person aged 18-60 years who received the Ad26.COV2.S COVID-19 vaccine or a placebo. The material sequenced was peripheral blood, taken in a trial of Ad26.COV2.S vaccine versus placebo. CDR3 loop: CASRGEETGSDTQYF. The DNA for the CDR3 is TGTGCCAGTAGGGGGGAGGAAACAGGGTCTGATACGCAGTATTTT.